One TCR beta chain is described in this entry. The CDR3 is 15 amino acids. V was cut by 5 bases and J by 0 bases, with 14 bases left in between. Germline lookup yields CDR1 MNHEY and CDR2 SVGAGI. TCRdb re-called the 5' RACE reads with MiXCR, one entry per CDR3 protein. This sample has 250,000 to 350,000 distinct CDR3 sequences; more than 20% occur once, and the top ten carry 3.5%. The entry originates in a study of CD8 T cells in ankylosing spondylitis. This chain joins TRBV6-5 and TRBJ2-7; D is ambiguous. The material sequenced was blood, either unsorted or a sorted T cell fraction (not recorded which). This clonotype was obtained from a female donor with ankylosing spondylitis or in good health (not recorded which). The CDR3 region has the DNA TGTGCCAGCAGTCTGCTCGGCGAGGTCTCCTACGAGCAGTACTTC. This encodes CASSLLGEVSYEQYF.